A single TCR beta chain is shown here with its context. The sample belongs to a study of blood T cell repertoires in COVID-19. Study context: T cells, B-cell-depleted T cells, or PBMCs supplied cDNA or gDNA.

This CDR3 has 16 residues. Unmatched junction bases numbered 7, after V lost 4 bases and J lost 1 base. Per the germline V gene, CDR1 is SEHNR and CDR2 is FQNEAQ (reference sequence). Only in-frame clones appear in the TCRdb table, and some are missing; sequencing was by immunoSEQ multiplex PCR. This table has around 300,000 clones, 85% to 90% appearing once. The specimen sequenced was peripheral blood. V usage is TRBV7-9 and J usage is TRBJ2-3; 8 nucleotides match TRBD2. The origin of this receptor is a middle-aged woman with acute or convalescent COVID-19. For the CDR3, the DNA is TGTGCCAGCAGCTCAAGAGGCGGGGGGCGCACAGATACGCAGTATTTT. Encoded protein: CASSSRGGGRTDTQYF.